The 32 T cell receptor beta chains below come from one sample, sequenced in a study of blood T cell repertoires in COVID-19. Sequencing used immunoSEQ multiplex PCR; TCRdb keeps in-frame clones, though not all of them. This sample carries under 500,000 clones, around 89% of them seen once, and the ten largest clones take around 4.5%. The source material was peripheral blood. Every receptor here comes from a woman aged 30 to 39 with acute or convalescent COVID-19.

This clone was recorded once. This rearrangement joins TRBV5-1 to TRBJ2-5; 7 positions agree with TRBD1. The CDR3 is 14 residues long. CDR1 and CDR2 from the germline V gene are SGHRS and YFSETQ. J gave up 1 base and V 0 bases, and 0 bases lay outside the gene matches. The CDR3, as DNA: TGCGCCAGCAGCTTGGCAGGGGGCCAAGAGACCCAGTACTTC. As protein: CASSLAGGQETQYF.

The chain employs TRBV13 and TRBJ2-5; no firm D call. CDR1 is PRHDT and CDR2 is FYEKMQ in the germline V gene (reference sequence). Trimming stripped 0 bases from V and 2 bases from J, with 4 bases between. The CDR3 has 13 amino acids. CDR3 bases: TGTGCCAGCAGCTTAGGACGGCAAGAGACCCAGTACTTC. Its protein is CASSLGRQETQYF. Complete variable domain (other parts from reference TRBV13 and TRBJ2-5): AAGVIQSPRHLIKEKRETATLKCYPIPRHDTVYWYQQGPGQDPQFLISFYEKMQSDKGSIPDRFSAQQFSDYHSELNMSSLELGDSALYFCASSLGRQETQYFGPGTRLLVL.

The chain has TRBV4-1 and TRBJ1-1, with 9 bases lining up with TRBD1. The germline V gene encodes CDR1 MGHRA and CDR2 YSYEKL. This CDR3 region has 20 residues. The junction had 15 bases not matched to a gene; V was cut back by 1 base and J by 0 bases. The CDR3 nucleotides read TGCGCCAGCAGCCAAGGATCGACAGGGGGGTTTGGCGTTGTGAACACTGAAGCTTTCTTT. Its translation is CASSQGSTGGFGVVNTEAFF.

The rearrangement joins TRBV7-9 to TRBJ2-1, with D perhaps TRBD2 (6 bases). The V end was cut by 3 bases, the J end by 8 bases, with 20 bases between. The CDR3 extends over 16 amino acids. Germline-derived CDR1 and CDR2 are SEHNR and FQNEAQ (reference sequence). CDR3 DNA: TGTGCCAGCAGCTTCCGGGACGCGGGATCTATCTATGAGCAGTTCTTC. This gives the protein CASSFRDAGSIYEQFF.

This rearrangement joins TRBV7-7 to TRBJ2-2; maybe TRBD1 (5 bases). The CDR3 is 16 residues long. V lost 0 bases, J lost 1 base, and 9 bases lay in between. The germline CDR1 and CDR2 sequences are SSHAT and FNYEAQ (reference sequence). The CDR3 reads CASSLAAGWNTGELFF. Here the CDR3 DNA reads TGTGCCAGCAGCTTAGCCGCAGGGTGGAACACCGGGGAGCTGTTTTTT.

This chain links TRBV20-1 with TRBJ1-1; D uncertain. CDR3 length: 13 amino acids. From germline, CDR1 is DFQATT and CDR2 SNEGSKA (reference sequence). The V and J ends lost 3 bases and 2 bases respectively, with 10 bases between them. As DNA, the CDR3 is TGCAGTGCTAGTTTGGGCAGCAACACTGAAGCTTTCTTT. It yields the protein CSASLGSNTEAFF.

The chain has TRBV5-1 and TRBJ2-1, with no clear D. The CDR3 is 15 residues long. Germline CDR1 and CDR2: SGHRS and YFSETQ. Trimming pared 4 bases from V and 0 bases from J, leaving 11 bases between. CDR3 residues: CASSLVQNSYNEQFF. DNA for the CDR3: TGCGCCAGCAGCCTGGTCCAAAACTCCTACAATGAGCAGTTCTTC.

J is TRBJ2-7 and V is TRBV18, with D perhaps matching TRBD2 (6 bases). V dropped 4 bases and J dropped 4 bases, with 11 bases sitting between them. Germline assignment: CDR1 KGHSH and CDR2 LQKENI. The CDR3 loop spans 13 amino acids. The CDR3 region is CASSLAERYEQYF. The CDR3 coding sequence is TGTGCCAGCTCACTAGCGGAGCGATACGAGCAGTACTTC.

CDR3 DNA: TGTGCCAGCAGAGCCCCTGGGACAGGGGTGTACGAGCAGTACTTC. As protein: CASRAPGTGVYEQYF. The chain combines TRBV6-5 with TRBJ2-7; TRBD1 aligns across 10 bases. V gave up 6 bases and J gave up 4 bases; unmatched junction bases: 9. Germline V gives CDR1 MNHEY, CDR2 SVGAGI. This CDR3 has 15 residues.

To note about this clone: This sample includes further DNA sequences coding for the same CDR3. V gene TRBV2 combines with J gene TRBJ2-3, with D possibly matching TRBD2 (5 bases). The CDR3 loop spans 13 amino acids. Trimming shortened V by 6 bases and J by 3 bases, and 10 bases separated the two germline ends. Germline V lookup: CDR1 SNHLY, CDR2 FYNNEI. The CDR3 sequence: CASSDRGTDTQYF. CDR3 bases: TGTGCCAGCAGCGATCGGGGAACAGATACGCAGTATTTT.

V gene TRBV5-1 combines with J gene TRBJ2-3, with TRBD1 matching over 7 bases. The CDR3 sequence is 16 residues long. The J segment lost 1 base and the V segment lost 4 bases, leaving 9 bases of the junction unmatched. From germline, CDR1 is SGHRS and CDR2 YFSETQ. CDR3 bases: TGCGCCAGCAGCCCCAACAGGGGTAGAGGCACAGATACGCAGTATTTT. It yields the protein CASSPNRGRGTDTQYF.

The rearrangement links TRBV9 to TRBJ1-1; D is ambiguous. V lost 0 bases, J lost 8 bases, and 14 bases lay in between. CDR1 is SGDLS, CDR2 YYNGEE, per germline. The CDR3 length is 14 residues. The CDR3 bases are TGTGCCAGCAGCGTAGACCCGGAGCCAACAGAAGCTTTCTTT. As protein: CASSVDPEPTEAFF.

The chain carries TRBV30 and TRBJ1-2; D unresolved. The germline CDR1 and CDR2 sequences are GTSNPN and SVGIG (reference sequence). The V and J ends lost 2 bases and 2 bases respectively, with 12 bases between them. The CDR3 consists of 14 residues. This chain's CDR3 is CAWSRERVNYGYTF. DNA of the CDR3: TGTGCCTGGAGTCGGGAGAGGGTGAACTATGGCTACACCTTC.

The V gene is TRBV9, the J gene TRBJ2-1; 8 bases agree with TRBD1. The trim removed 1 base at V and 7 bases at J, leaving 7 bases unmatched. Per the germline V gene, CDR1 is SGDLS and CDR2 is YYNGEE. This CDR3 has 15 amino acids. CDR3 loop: CASSVSGGLGNEQFF. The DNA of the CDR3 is TGTGCCAGCAGCGTATCAGGGGGCTTAGGGAATGAGCAGTTCTTC.

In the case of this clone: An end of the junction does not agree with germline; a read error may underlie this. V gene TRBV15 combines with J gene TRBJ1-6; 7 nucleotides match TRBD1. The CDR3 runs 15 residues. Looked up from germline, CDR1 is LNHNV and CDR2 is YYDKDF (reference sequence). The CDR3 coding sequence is TGTGCCACCAGGAGAGAGGGGACAGCTAATTCACCCCTCCACTTT. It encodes CATRREGTANSPLHF.

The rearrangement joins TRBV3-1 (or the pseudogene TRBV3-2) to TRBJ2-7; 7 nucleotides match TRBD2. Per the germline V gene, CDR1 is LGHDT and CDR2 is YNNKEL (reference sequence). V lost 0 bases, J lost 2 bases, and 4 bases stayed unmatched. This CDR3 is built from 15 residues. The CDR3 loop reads CASSQDLGRAYEQYF. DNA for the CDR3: TGTGCCAGCAGCCAAGATTTAGGGAGGGCCTACGAGCAGTACTTC.

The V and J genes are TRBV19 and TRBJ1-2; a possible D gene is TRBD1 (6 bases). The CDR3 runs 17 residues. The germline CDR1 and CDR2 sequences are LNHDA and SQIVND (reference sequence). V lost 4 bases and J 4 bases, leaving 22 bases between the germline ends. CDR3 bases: TGTGCCAGTAGTAGTCATTCAGGGGATGATGGTGGCTATGGCTACACCTTC. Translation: CASSSHSGDDGGYGYTF.

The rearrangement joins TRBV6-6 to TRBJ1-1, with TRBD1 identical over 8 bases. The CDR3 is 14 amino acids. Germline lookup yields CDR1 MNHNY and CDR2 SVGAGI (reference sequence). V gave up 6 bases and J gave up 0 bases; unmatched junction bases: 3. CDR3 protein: CASRTGEMNTEAFF. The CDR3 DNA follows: TGTGCCAGCAGGACAGGGGAGATGAACACTGAAGCTTTCTTT.

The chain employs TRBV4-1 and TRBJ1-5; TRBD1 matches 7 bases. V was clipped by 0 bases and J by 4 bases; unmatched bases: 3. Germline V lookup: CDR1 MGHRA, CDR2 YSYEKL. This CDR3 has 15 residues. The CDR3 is CASSQDGGQNQPQHF. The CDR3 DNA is TGCGCCAGCAGCCAAGACGGGGGACAGAATCAGCCCCAGCATTTT.

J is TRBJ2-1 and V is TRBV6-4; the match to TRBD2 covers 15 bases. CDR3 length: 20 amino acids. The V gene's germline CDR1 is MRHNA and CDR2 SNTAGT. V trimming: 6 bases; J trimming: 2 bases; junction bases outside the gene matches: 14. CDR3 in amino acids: CASSPPGGLAGGRAYNEQFF. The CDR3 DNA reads TGTGCCAGCAGCCCCCCGGGAGGACTAGCGGGGGGGAGGGCCTACAATGAGCAGTTCTTC.

CDR3 DNA: TGTGCCAGCAGCTTAAAACGGCAGGGAAGTGGTTCACCCCTCCACTTT. Encoded protein: CASSLKRQGSGSPLHF. The chain uses TRBV7-3 and TRBJ1-6; D is perhaps TRBD1 (5 bases). Germline assignment: CDR1 SGHTA and CDR2 FQGTGA. V lost 1 base, J lost 9 bases, and 16 bases lay in between. This CDR3 is 16 amino acids long.

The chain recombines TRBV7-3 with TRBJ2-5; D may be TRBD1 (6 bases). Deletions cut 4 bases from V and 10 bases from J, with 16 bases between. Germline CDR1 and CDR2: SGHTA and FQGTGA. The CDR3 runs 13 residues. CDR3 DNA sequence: TGTGCCAGCAGCTCGGTAGTGGGGGCGGGCCAGTACTTC. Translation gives CASSSVVGAGQYF.

CDR3 coding DNA: TGTGCCAGCAGCCCAACCTTGCGTGTAACGCAGTATTTT. Translating gives CASSPTLRVTQYF. This chain joins TRBV3-1 (or the pseudogene TRBV3-2) and TRBJ2-3; D gene ambiguous. From germline, CDR1 is LGHDT and CDR2 YNNKEL (reference sequence). The CDR3 totals 13 residues. Trimming stripped 4 bases from V and 9 bases from J, with 14 bases between.

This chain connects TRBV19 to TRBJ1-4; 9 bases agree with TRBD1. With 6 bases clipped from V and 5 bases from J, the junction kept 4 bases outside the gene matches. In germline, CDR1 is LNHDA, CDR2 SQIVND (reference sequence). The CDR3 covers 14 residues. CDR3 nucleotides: TGTGCCAGTAGCCGGACAGGGGTCAATGAAAAACTGTTTTTT. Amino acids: CASSRTGVNEKLFF.

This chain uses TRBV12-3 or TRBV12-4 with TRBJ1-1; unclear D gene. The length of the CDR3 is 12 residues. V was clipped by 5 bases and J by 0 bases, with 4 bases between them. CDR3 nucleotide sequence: TGTGCCAGCAGTATCATGAACACTGAAGCTTTCTTT. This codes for CASSIMNTEAFF.

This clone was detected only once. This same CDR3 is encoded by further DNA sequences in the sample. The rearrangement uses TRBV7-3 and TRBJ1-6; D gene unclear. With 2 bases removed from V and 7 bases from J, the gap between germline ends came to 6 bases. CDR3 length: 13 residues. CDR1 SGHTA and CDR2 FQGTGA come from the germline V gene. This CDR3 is CASSLGRNSPLHF. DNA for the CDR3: TGTGCCAGCAGCTTAGGCAGGAATTCACCCCTCCACTTT.

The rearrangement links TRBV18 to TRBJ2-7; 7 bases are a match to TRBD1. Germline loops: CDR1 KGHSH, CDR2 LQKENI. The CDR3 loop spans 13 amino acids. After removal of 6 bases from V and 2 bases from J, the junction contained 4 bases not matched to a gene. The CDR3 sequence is CASSTGQTYEQYF. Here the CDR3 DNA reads TGTGCCAGCTCCACGGGACAGACCTACGAGCAGTACTTC. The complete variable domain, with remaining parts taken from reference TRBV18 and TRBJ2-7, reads NAGVMQNPRHLVRRRGQEARLRCSPMKGHSHVYWYRQLPEEGLKFMVYLQKENIIDESGMPKERFSAEFPKEGPSILRIQQVVRGDSAAYFCASSTGQTYEQYFGPGTRLTVT.

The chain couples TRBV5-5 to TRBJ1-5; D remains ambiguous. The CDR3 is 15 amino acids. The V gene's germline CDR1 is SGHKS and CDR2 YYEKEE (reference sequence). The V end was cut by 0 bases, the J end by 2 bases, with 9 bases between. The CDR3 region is CASSLDPAGNQPQHF. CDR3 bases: TGTGCCAGCAGCTTGGACCCCGCGGGCAATCAGCCCCAGCATTTT.

CDR3 sequence: CASSIGEPYEQYF. The CDR3 DNA reads as TGTGCCAGTAGTATAGGGGAGCCCTACGAGCAGTACTTC. The gene calls are TRBV19 and TRBJ2-7; D perhaps matches TRBD2 (5 bases). Trimming took 1 base from V and 2 from J, leaving 6 bases between them. Germline V gene data show CDR1 as LNHDA and CDR2 as SQIVND (reference sequence). The CDR3 is 13 residues long. Using reference TRBV19 and TRBJ2-7 for the parts outside the CDR3, the full variable domain is DGGITQSPKYLFRKEGQNVTLSCEQNLNHDAMYWYRQDPGQGLRLIYYSQIVNDFQKGDIAEGYSVSREKKESFPLTVTSAQKNPTAFYLCASSIGEPYEQYFGPGTRLTVT.

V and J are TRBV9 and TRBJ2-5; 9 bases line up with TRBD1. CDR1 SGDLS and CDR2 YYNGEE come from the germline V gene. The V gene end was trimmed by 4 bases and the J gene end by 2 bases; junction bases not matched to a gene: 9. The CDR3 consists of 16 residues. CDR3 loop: CASSLGTGRVQETQYF. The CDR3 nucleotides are TGTGCCAGCAGCCTCGGGACAGGGAGGGTACAAGAGACCCAGTACTTC.

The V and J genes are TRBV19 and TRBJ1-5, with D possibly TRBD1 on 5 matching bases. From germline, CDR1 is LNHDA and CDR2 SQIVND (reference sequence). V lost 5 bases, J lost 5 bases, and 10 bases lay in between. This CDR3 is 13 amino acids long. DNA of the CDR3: TGTGCCAGTAGTTGGGGGGAAGATCAGCCCCAGCATTTT. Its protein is CASSWGEDQPQHF.

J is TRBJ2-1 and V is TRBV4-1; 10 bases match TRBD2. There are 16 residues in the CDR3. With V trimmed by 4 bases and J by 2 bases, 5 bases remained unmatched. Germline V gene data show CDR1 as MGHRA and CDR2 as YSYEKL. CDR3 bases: TGCGCCAGCAGCCGGCCTAGCGGGGGTGCCTACAATGAGCAGTTCTTC. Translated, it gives CASSRPSGGAYNEQFF.